The 9 T cell receptor beta chains below come from one sample, sequenced in a study of beta chain features in type 1 diabetes. Study-wide results and caveats: Shortening of TCRB CDR3s, moderate but significant, appeared in all four CD4+ subsets of Type 1 diabetes patients.

Their recognized antigens are unknown. As every portion of the isolated RNA was reverse transcribed, the sequencing read expressed TCRB transcripts. Sequencing used immunoSEQ multiplex PCR; TCRdb keeps in-frame clones, though not all of them. The sample includes roughly 250,000 clones, over 20% of them seen just once. Specimen: naive CD4+ T cells from blood. Every receptor here comes from a woman between 40 and 55 years old with type 1 diabetes.

The J gene is TRBJ2-7, the V gene TRBV25-1; TRBD2 matches 10 bases. Germline loops: CDR1 MGHDK, CDR2 SYGVNS. The CDR3 sequence is 15 residues long. The trim removed 1 base at V and 4 bases at J, leaving 4 bases unmatched. For the CDR3, the DNA is TGTGCCAGCAGTGAATTGGGGACTAGCGCGTACGAGCAGTACTTC. This sequence encodes CASSELGTSAYEQYF.

A few counts support this clone. The V and J genes are TRBV2 and TRBJ1-5, with 7 bases fitting TRBD1. The V and J ends lost 3 bases and 6 bases, in that order; junction bases with no gene match: 8. The CDR3 runs to 15 residues. The germline V gene encodes CDR1 SNHLY and CDR2 FYNNEI. CDR3 region: CASSDRTGAPQPQHF. The CDR3 DNA sequence: TGTGCCAGCAGTGACAGGACAGGCGCCCCTCAGCCCCAGCATTTT.

This clone was picked up a small number of times. The chain links TRBV5-1 to TRBJ2-2; 8 positions agree with TRBD1. The CDR3 contains 14 residues. Losses at the gene ends were 4 bases for V and 7 bases for J; bases not matched to a gene: 6. Germline V gene lookup returns CDR1 SGHRS and CDR2 YFSETQ. For the CDR3, the DNA is TGCGCCAGCAGCGTGGACAGGGAACGCGGGGAGCTGTTTTTT. This sequence encodes CASSVDRERGELFF.

This clone was observed a few times. The J gene is TRBJ2-1, the V gene TRBV28; D is unclear. The CDR3 totals 15 residues. V was shortened by 1 base and J by 3 bases, with 10 bases between the two germline ends. Germline values: CDR1 MDHEN, CDR2 SYDVKM. Here the CDR3 reads CASSLYQSYYNEQFF. The CDR3 bases are TGTGCCAGCAGTTTATACCAGTCTTACTACAATGAGCAGTTCTTC.

To note about this clone: The sample carries other DNA sequences with the same CDR3. V usage is TRBV5-1 and J usage is TRBJ2-7; D remains ambiguous. Per the germline V gene, CDR1 is SGHRS and CDR2 is YFSETQ. Trimming took 0 bases from V and 2 from J, leaving 3 bases between them. CDR3 length: 12 residues. CDR3 residues: CASSLDTYEQYF. CDR3 nucleotides: TGCGCCAGCAGCTTGGACACCTACGAGCAGTACTTC.

This chain uses TRBV9 with TRBJ2-1, with 13 bases aligning to TRBD2. In germline, CDR1 is SGDLS, CDR2 YYNGEE. This CDR3 contains 19 residues. V dropped 0 bases and J dropped 0; count of bases not matched to a gene: 6. CDR3 loop: CASSVEGGLAGYSYNEQFF. In DNA form, the CDR3 reads TGTGCCAGCAGCGTAGAGGGGGGACTAGCGGGGTACTCCTACAATGAGCAGTTCTTC.

The gene calls are TRBV7-2 and TRBJ1-4, with D tentatively TRBD1 (5 bases). The germline CDR1 and CDR2 sequences are SGHTA and FQGNSA. V gave up 8 bases and J gave up 4 bases, with 11 bases separating them. The CDR3 runs to 13 residues. DNA of the CDR3: TGTGCCAGCGGAAAGCAGGGTAATGAAAAACTGTTTTTT. Its protein product is CASGKQGNEKLFF.

In its sample, this clone was seen a few times. The V gene is TRBV27, the J gene TRBJ1-2; D is ambiguous. The V end was cut by 2 bases, the J end by 7 bases, with 14 bases between. CDR1 is MNHEY, CDR2 SMNVEV, per germline (reference sequence). The CDR3 totals 14 residues. DNA of the CDR3: TGTGCCAGCAGTTTAGTGGGTTCGGGGTCTGGCTACACCTTC. Translating it yields CASSLVGSGSGYTF.

The rearrangement uses TRBV28 and TRBJ2-5; D is unclear. The germline CDR1 and CDR2 sequences are MDHEN and SYDVKM. This CDR3 is 11 amino acids long. Trimming shortened V by 10 bases and J by 0 bases, and 6 bases separated the two germline ends. The DNA for the CDR3 is TGTGCCACCCGGGACCAAGAGACCCAGTACTTC. Translating it yields CATRDQETQYF.